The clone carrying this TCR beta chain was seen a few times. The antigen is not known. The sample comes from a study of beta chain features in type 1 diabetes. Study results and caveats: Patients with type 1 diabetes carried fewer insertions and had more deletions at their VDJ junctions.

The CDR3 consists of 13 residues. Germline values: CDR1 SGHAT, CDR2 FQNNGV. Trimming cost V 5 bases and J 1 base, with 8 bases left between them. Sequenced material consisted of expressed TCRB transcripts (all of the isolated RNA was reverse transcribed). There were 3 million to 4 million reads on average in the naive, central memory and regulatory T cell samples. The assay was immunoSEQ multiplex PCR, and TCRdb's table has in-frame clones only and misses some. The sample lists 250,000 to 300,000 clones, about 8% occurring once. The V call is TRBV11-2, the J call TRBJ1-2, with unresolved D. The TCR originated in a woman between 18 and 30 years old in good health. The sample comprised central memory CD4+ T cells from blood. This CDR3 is CASSRPLNYGYTF. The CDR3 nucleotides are TGTGCCAGCAGCCGTCCCCTTAACTATGGCTACACCTTC.